This TCR beta chain comes out of a study of graft-versus-host responses after intestinal transplantation. Across the whole study: Recipients received multivisceral, liver-intestinal, or isolated intestinal transplants. Every recipient had anti-thymocyte globulin induction and 2 to 4 years of tacrolimus plus steroids. Study-wide points: Within the allografts of patients who had graft-donor T cell macrochimerism, graft-versus-host to host-versus-graft clonal ratios were high.

CDR1 and CDR2 (germline): GTSNPN, SVGIG (reference sequence). CDR3 size: 15 residues. V lost 5 bases, J lost 0 bases, and 16 bases lay in between. Sequenced by immunoSEQ multiplex PCR; TCRdb stores in-frame clones only, minus some. In the table there are tens of thousands of clones, more than 90% of which are singletons. This clone occurred a few times. What it binds is unknown. This sequence joins TRBV30 and TRBJ2-5; D is tentatively TRBD1 or TRBD2 (7 bases each). This receptor was obtained from a human donor who received an intestinal transplant. The source material was unstimulated CD4+ T cells sorted from spleen or lymph node cells, sampled before intestinal transplant. The DNA for the CDR3 is TGTGCCTGGGCCCCAGGGGGGGGGTACCAAGAGACCCAGTACTTC. Amino acids: CAWAPGGGYQETQYF.